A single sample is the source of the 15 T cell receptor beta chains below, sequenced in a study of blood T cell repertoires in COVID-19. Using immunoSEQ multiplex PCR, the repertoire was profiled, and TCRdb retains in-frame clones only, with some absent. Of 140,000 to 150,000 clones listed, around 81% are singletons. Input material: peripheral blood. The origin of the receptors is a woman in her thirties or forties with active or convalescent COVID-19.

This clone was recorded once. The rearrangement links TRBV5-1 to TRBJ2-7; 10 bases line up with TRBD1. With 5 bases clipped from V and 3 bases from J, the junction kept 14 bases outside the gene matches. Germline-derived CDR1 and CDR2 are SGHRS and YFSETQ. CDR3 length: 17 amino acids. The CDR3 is CASSIRSRTGGDYEQYF. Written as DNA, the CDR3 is TGCGCCAGCAGTATCAGGAGTAGGACAGGGGGGGACTACGAGCAGTACTTC.

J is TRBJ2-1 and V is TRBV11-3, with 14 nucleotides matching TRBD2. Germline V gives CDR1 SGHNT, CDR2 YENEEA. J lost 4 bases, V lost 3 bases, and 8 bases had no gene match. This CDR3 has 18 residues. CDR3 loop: CASSLGLAGAKEYNEQFF. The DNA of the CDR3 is TGTGCCAGCAGCTTGGGACTAGCGGGAGCCAAGGAATACAATGAGCAGTTCTTC.

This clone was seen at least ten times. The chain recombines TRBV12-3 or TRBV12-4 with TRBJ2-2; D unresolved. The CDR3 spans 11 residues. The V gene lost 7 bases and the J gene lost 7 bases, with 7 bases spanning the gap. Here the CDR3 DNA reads TGTGCCAGCACGATCGGCGGGGAGCTGTTTTTT. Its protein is CASTIGGELFF.

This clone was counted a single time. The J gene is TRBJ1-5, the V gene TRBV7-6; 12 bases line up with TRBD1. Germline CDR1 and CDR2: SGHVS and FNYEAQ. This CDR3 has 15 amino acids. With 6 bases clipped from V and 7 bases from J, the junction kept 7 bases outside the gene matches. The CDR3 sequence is CASSPGTGGGQPQHF. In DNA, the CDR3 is TGTGCCAGCAGTCCCGGGACAGGGGGCGGGCAGCCCCAGCATTTT.

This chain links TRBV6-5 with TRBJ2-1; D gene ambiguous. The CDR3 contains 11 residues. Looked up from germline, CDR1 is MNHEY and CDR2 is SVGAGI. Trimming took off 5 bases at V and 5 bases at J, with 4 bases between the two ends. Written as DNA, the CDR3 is TGTGCCAGCAGTCAAAACAATGAGCAGTTCTTC. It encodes CASSQNNEQFF.

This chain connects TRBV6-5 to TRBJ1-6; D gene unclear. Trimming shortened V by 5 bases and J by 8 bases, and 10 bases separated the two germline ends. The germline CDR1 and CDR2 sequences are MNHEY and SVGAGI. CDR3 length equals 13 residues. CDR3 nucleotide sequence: TGTGCCAGCAGTAGCTTTTACGATTCACCCCTCCACTTT. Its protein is CASSSFYDSPLHF.

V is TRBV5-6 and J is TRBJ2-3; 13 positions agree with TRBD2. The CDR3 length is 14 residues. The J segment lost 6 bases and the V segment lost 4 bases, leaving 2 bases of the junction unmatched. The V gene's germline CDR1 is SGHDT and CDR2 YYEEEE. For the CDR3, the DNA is TGTGCCAGCAGCCTGGGACTAGCGGGGGATACGCAGTATTTT. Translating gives CASSLGLAGDTQYF.

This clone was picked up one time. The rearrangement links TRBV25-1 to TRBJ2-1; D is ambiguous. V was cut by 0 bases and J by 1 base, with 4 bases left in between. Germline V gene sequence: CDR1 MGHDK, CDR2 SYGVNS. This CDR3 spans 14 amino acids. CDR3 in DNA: TGTGCCAGCAGTGAATATGTATCCTACAATGAGCAGTTCTTC. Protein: CASSEYVSYNEQFF.

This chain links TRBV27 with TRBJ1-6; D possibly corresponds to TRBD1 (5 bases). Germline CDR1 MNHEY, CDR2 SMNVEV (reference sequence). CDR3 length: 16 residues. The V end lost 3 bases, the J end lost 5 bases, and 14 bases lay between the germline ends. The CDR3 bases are TGTGCCAGCAGTTTCACCCCGGGGGTAAATAATTCACCCCTCCACTTT. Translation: CASSFTPGVNNSPLHF.

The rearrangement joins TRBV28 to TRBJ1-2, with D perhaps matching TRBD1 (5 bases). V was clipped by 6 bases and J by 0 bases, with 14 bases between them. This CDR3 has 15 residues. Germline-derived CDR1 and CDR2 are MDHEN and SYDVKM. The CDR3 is CASRSGGAANYGYTF. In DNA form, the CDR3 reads TGTGCCAGCAGATCCGGTGGGGCGGCTAACTATGGCTACACCTTC.

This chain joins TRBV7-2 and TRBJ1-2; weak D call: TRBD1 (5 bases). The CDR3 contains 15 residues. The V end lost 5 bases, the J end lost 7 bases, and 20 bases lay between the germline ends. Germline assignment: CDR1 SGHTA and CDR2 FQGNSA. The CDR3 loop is CASSPDRRAVAGYTF. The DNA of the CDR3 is TGTGCCAGCAGCCCTGACCGCAGGGCAGTCGCTGGCTACACCTTC. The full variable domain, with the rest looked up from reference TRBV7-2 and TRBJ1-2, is GAGVSQSPSNKVTEKGKDVELRCDPISGHTALYWYRQSLGQGLEFLIYFQGNSAPDKSGLPSDRFSAERTGGSVSTLTIQRTQQEDSAVYLCASSPDRRAVAGYTFGSGTRLTVV.

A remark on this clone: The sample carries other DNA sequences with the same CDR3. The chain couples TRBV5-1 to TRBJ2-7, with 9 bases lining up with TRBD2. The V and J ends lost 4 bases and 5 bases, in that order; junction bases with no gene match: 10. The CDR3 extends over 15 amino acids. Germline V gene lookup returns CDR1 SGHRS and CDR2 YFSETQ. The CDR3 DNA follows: TGCGCCAGCAGCAATGCGGCGGGGGGGCGCGACGAGCAGTACTTC. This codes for CASSNAAGGRDEQYF.

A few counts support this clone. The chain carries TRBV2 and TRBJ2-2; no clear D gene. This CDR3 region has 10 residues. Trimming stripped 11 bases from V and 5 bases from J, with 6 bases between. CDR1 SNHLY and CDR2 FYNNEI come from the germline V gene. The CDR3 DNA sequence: TGTGCCGTTAAAACCGGGGAGCTGTTTTTT. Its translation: CAVKTGELFF.

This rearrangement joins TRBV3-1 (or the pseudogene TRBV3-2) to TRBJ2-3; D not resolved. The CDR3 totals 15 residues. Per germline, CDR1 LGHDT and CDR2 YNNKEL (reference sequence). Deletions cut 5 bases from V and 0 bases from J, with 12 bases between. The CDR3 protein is CASSAVYTSTDTQYF. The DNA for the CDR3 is TGTGCCAGCAGCGCCGTTTATACTAGCACAGATACGCAGTATTTT.

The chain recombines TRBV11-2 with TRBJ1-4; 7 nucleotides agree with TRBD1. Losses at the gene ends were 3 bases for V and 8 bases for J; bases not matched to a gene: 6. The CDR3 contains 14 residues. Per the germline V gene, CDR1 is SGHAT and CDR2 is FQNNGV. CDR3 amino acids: CASSFGQAREKLFF. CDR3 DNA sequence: TGTGCCAGCAGCTTTGGACAGGCAAGGGAAAAACTGTTTTTT. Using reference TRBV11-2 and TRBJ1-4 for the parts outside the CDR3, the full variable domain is EAGVAQSPRYKIIEKRQSVAFWCNPISGHATLYWYQQILGQGPKLLIQFQNNGVVDDSQLPKDRFSAERLKGVDSTLKIQPAKLEDSAVYLCASSFGQAREKLFFGSGTQLSVL.